Each of the 23 T cell receptor beta chains below was sequenced from the same sample in a study of shared clonotypes between healthy human individuals. TCRdb's copy holds only in-frame clones and misses some; the assay was immunoSEQ multiplex PCR. Counted here are about half a million clones, roughly 80% occurring once; the ten biggest clones make up 9.5% to 15%. Source material: PBMCs. The receptors shown here come from a woman aged 40 to 55 in good health. Some clones in this sample may be carry-over from other donors' samples.

The chain couples TRBV29-1 to TRBJ2-3; D gene ambiguous. Germline CDR1 SQVTM, CDR2 ANQGSEA. This CDR3 contains 15 residues. Trimming shortened V by 0 bases and J by 6 bases, and 16 bases separated the two germline ends. The CDR3 here is CSVEDPGRAWDTQYF. The CDR3 DNA follows: TGCAGCGTTGAAGATCCTGGACGGGCTTGGGATACGCAGTATTTT.

V is TRBV10-3 and J is TRBJ1-2, with TRBD1 matching 8 bases. The V and J ends lost 1 base and 4 bases, in that order; junction bases with no gene match: 14. The CDR3 runs to 18 residues. Germline V CDR1 and CDR2: ENHRY, SYGVKD. CDR3 sequence reads: CAISELWTGPLVGYGYTF. The CDR3 DNA reads as TGTGCCATCAGTGAGTTGTGGACAGGGCCGCTAGTGGGCTATGGCTACACCTTC.

As for this clone: A much larger clone lies one base from this, so it may be a read error. The chain uses TRBV15 and TRBJ2-7; D might be TRBD2 (5 bases). Deletions cut 2 bases from V and 3 bases from J, with 17 bases between. CDR1 is LNHNV and CDR2 is YYDKDF in the germline V gene (reference sequence). The CDR3 is made up of 16 amino acids. This CDR3 is CATSRYQEGLIYEQYF. The CDR3 DNA follows: TGTGCCACCAGCAGATATCAGGAAGGACTTATCTACGAGCAGTACTTC.

This clone was observed a single time. One base separates it from a far larger clone, so it is likely a read error. This sequence joins TRBV29-1 and TRBJ2-5; no firm D call. The J call could be wrong; TRBJ2-7 is a better fit for the DNA end. The CDR3 runs 12 residues. Germline CDR1 SQVTM, CDR2 ANQGSEA. CDR3 residues: CSVAPGPYEQYF. The CDR3 DNA reads as TGCAGCGTCGCTCCTGGCCCCTACGAGCAGTACTTC.

V usage is TRBV5-1 and J usage is TRBJ2-5; perhaps TRBD1 as D (7 bases). The germline V gene has CDR1 SGHRS and CDR2 YFSETQ. CDR3 length equals 15 residues. Trimming shortened V by 0 bases and J by 2 bases, and 11 bases separated the two germline ends. In DNA form, the CDR3 reads TGCGCCAGCAGCTTGGTTCCAGGGGGGCAAGAGACCCAGTACTTC. Its translation is CASSLVPGGQETQYF.

V is TRBV5-6 and J is TRBJ2-3; the D gene is possibly TRBD1 (5 bases). Germline CDR1 SGHDT, CDR2 YYEEEE. The CDR3 length is 17 residues. Trimming shortened V by 5 bases and J by 4 bases, and 23 bases separated the two germline ends. The CDR3 bases are TGTGCCAGCAGACCCGGACCAGGGATAACGGTATCAGATACGCAGTATTTT. It encodes CASRPGPGITVSDTQYF. Filled out from reference TRBV5-6 and TRBJ2-3, the complete variable domain reads DAGVTQSPTHLIKTRGQQVTLRCSPKSGHDTVSWYQQALGQGPQFIFQYYEEEERQRGNFPDRFSGHQFPNYSSELNVNALLLGDSALYLCASRPGPGITVSDTQYFGPGTRLTVL.

The V call is TRBV7-2, the J call TRBJ1-3; D not resolved. Per the germline V gene, CDR1 is SGHTA and CDR2 is FQGNSA. V lost 0 bases and J 4 bases, leaving 7 bases between the germline ends. CDR3 length: 14 amino acids. As DNA, the CDR3 is TGTGCCAGCAGCTTAGCTCCGGGGGGAAACACCATATATTTT. This gives the protein CASSLAPGGNTIYF.

The gene calls are TRBV5-1 and TRBJ2-1; TRBD1 is a possible D gene (6 bases). The CDR3 spans 16 residues. CDR1 SGHRS and CDR2 YFSETQ come from the germline V gene. V gave up 3 bases and J gave up 0 bases, with 13 bases separating them. The DNA of the CDR3 is TGCGCCAGCAGCTCTGGTAGGGGGAACTCCTACAATGAGCAGTTCTTC. Its protein product is CASSSGRGNSYNEQFF.

This clone has a count of ten or more. The CDR3 coding sequence is TGTGCCACCCAAGCCCGCTACGAGCAGTACTTC. Translation gives CATQARYEQYF. V is TRBV28 and J is TRBJ2-5, with no clear D. TRBJ2-7 matches the DNA end more closely, so the J call is doubtful. The CDR3 contains 11 residues. Germline V gene data show CDR1 as MDHEN and CDR2 as SYDVKM.

To note about this clone: A far bigger clonotype differs at one base, so this is likely a read error. Within the sample, other DNA sequences also encode this same CDR3. The genes are TRBV4-1 and TRBJ1-1, with D possibly TRBD1 on 5 matching bases. Trimming shortened V by 4 bases and J by 4 bases, and 16 bases separated the two germline ends. The CDR3 runs 15 residues. Germline CDR1 MGHRA, CDR2 YSYEKL. The CDR3 DNA sequence: TGCGCCAGCAGCCCGTTAAGCGGGGACGGCACTGAAGCTTTCTTT. This codes for CASSPLSGDGTEAFF.

The chain carries TRBV28 and TRBJ2-7, with 8 bases that match TRBD2. Germline CDR1 is MDHEN and CDR2 is SYDVKM. The CDR3 is made up of 16 amino acids. V dropped 4 bases and J dropped 7; count of bases not matched to a gene: 15. The CDR3 here is CASSSPSSSGGAEQYF. CDR3 sequence (DNA): TGTGCCAGCAGTTCCCCATCCTCAAGCGGGGGAGCGGAGCAGTACTTC.

This clone has a single count. The V gene is TRBV27, the J gene TRBJ2-3; D gene uncertain. Germline V CDR1 and CDR2: MNHEY, SMNVEV (reference sequence). V was shortened by 1 base and J by 9 bases, with 11 bases between the two germline ends. The CDR3 extends over 13 amino acids. The CDR3 is CASSLLRQETQYF. In nucleotides, the CDR3 is TGTGCCAGCAGTTTATTAAGGCAAGAGACGCAGTATTTT.

This clone came up a few times. Distinct nucleotide sequences in the sample also encode this CDR3. This chain uses TRBV30 with TRBJ2-3, with D unclear. The CDR3 is 12 amino acids. From germline, CDR1 is GTSNPN and CDR2 SVGIG (reference sequence). The V end was cut by 3 bases, the J end by 0 bases, with 4 bases between. CDR3 sequence (DNA): TGTGCCTGGAGCGGAAGCACAGATACGCAGTATTTT. Amino acids: CAWSGSTDTQYF.

This clone was recorded only once. This chain uses TRBV11-2 with TRBJ2-3; 12 nucleotides match TRBD2. The CDR3 length is 17 residues. Germline V gene lookup returns CDR1 SGHAT and CDR2 FQNNGV. V was pared by 5 bases and J by 0 bases, with 6 bases of the junction left unmatched. The CDR3: CASSQLAGGISTDTQYF. CDR3 bases: TGTGCCAGCAGCCAGCTAGCGGGGGGGATTAGCACAGATACGCAGTATTTT. Full variable domain (outside the CDR3, taken from reference TRBV11-2 and TRBJ2-3): EAGVAQSPRYKIIEKRQSVAFWCNPISGHATLYWYQQILGQGPKLLIQFQNNGVVDDSQLPKDRFSAERLKGVDSTLKIQPAKLEDSAVYLCASSQLAGGISTDTQYFGPGTRLTVL.

With regard to this clone: Given a far larger clone just one base away, this is likely a sequencing read error. V is TRBV27 and J is TRBJ1-2; D is unclear. V lost 3 bases and J lost 4, with 12 bases in between. The CDR3 is 14 residues long. Germline CDR1 is MNHEY and CDR2 is SMNVEV (reference sequence). In nucleotides, the CDR3 is TGTGCCAGCAGTTTTAATCCCCAGACCTATGGCTACACCTTC. Encoded protein: CASSFNPQTYGYTF.

About this clone itself: At one end the junction does not follow the germline gene, possibly because of a read error. The V gene is TRBV2, the J gene TRBJ1-4, with 8 bases fitting TRBD1. Germline V gene sequence: CDR1 SNHLY, CDR2 FYNNEI. The CDR3 extends over 14 amino acids. The DNA of the CDR3 is TGTGCCAGCAGGGAAGGGACAGGCCGGGAAAAACTGTTTTTT. It yields the protein CASREGTGREKLFF.

The chain links TRBV28 to TRBJ2-7, with 7 bases that match TRBD1. V was clipped by 3 bases and J by 10 bases; unmatched bases: 3. Per the germline V gene, CDR1 is MDHEN and CDR2 is SYDVKM. The CDR3 loop spans 11 amino acids. CDR3 amino acids: CASSFRQGQYF. The CDR3 DNA sequence: TGTGCCAGCAGTTTTCGACAGGGTCAGTACTTC.

The V and J genes are TRBV2 and TRBJ2-7; either TRBD1 or TRBD2 may supply D (5 bases each). Germline lookup yields CDR1 SNHLY and CDR2 FYNNEI. With 6 bases removed from V and 7 bases from J, the gap between germline ends came to 19 bases. The length of the CDR3 is 14 residues. The CDR3 here is CASSLGTHMGEQYF. CDR3 sequence (DNA): TGTGCCAGCAGCCTCGGGACCCACATGGGTGAGCAGTACTTC.

The rearrangement joins TRBV27 to TRBJ2-1, with 8 bases matching TRBD1. CDR3 length: 18 amino acids. The V segment lost 2 bases and the J segment 5 bases; nucleotides outside the gene matches: 14. Germline assignment: CDR1 MNHEY and CDR2 SMNVEV (reference sequence). The CDR3 protein is CASSLIVSGGFVNNEQFF. The CDR3 nucleotides read TGTGCCAGCAGTTTAATAGTTTCAGGGGGCTTCGTGAACAATGAGCAGTTCTTC.

V usage is TRBV7-3 and J usage is TRBJ2-7; maybe TRBD1 (6 bases). V dropped 0 bases and J dropped 3 bases, with 15 bases sitting between them. The germline CDR1 and CDR2 sequences are SGHTA and FQGTGA. The CDR3 covers 16 residues. DNA for the CDR3: TGTGCCAGCAGCTTAACGTCAGGGGCCGGGAACTACGAGCAGTACTTC. Encoded protein: CASSLTSGAGNYEQYF. Based on the CDR3 plus reference TRBV7-3 and TRBJ2-7, the full variable domain is GAGVSQTPSNKVTEKGKYVELRCDPISGHTALYWYRQSLGQGPEFLIYFQGTGAADDSGLPNDRFFAVRPEGSVSTLKIQRTERGDSAVYLCASSLTSGAGNYEQYFGPGTRLTVT.

The chain recombines TRBV6-1 with TRBJ2-1; no definite D call. Germline V CDR1 and CDR2: MNHNS, SASEGT. The CDR3 runs 13 residues. The ends were cut back, 7 bases at V and 2 bases at J, with 9 bases in the middle. CDR3 nucleotide sequence: TGTGCCAGCACGGGCAGCACCTACAATGAGCAGTTCTTC. Its translation is CASTGSTYNEQFF.

The table lists this clone with a count of one. V usage is TRBV7-9 and J usage is TRBJ2-4; D perhaps matches TRBD1 (5 bases). This CDR3 is 13 amino acids long. Germline V gene sequence: CDR1 SEHNR, CDR2 FQNEAQ (reference sequence). V was cut by 3 bases and J by 8 bases, with 11 bases left in between. DNA of the CDR3: TGTGCCAGCAGCTTTCAGGGTTATGACATTCAGTACTTC. This codes for CASSFQGYDIQYF.

This chain joins TRBV27 and TRBJ1-4; 12 bases match TRBD1. With 6 bases clipped from V and 8 bases from J, the junction kept 10 bases outside the gene matches. Germline V gene data show CDR1 as MNHEY and CDR2 as SMNVEV (reference sequence). The CDR3 is 16 amino acids. The DNA of the CDR3 is TGTGCCAGCAGCCCAAGAATTGGGACAGGGGGCGAAAAACTGTTTTTT. This encodes CASSPRIGTGGEKLFF.